The 32 T cell receptor beta chains below all came from one sample that was sequenced in a study of shared clonotypes between healthy human individuals. Assay used: immunoSEQ multiplex PCR; TCRdb lists only in-frame clones, some missing. The sample lists some 690,000 clones, about 90% seen once, with 30% to 40% in the top ten. Sequenced: memory CD8+ T cells from PBMCs. Subset specified: CD45RO+ cells pooled with CCR7-negative TemRA cells. All receptors come from a man aged 18 to 30 in good health. Some clones in this sample may be carry-over from other donors' samples.

The chain employs TRBV4-1 and TRBJ2-1; possible D gene TRBD2, 6 bases. Germline-derived CDR1 and CDR2 are MGHRA and YSYEKL. Trimming removed 1 base from V and 1 base from J, with 14 bases in between. This CDR3 is built from 17 residues. The CDR3 coding sequence is TGCGCCAGCAGCCAAGTAGGCGGTCGGGGGTCCTACAATGAGCAGTTCTTC. It yields the protein CASSQVGGRGSYNEQFF.

This clone was seen only once. This sample includes further DNA sequences coding for the same CDR3. The V gene is TRBV27, the J gene TRBJ1-1; D gene uncertain. Germline V lookup: CDR1 MNHEY, CDR2 SMNVEV (reference sequence). V was clipped by 1 base and J by 1 base, with 7 bases between them. This CDR3 spans 14 amino acids. CDR3 DNA sequence: TGTGCCAGCAGTTTATTTGGAGGGAACACTGAAGCTTTCTTT. Its protein product is CASSLFGGNTEAFF.

The rearrangement links TRBV4-2 to TRBJ2-7; D not certain. The CDR3 sequence is 18 residues long. Between the trimmed V and J ends, which lost 0 bases and 6 bases, there was a span of 24 bases. CDR1 LGHNA and CDR2 YNFKEQ come from the germline V gene. CDR3 protein: CASSQDPHLTITDAEQYF. In DNA form, the CDR3 reads TGTGCCAGCAGCCAAGATCCCCACTTGACGATCACGGATGCCGAGCAGTACTTC.

The J gene is TRBJ2-6, the V gene TRBV28, with TRBD1 identical over 7 bases. V trimming: 6 bases; J trimming: 5 bases; junction bases outside the gene matches: 13. Germline assignment: CDR1 MDHEN and CDR2 SYDVKM. This CDR3 has 17 amino acids. DNA of the CDR3: TGTGCCAGCAGCTACTCTGGACAGGACGCCTGGGCCAACGTCCTGACTTTC. Residues: CASSYSGQDAWANVLTF.

DNA of the CDR3: TGTGCCAGCTCACCACCGTTGACAGGGAAACCCTCTGGAAACACCATATATTTT. Amino acid sequence: CASSPPLTGKPSGNTIYF. The gene calls are TRBV18 and TRBJ1-3, with TRBD1 matching 7 bases. CDR3 length equals 18 residues. V trimming: 0 bases; J trimming: 0 bases; junction bases outside the gene matches: 8. Germline-derived CDR1 and CDR2 are KGHSH and LQKENI. Combining the CDR3 with reference TRBV18 and TRBJ1-3 gives the whole variable domain NAGVMQNPRHLVRRRGQEARLRCSPMKGHSHVYWYRQLPEEGLKFMVYLQKENIIDESGMPKERFSAEFPKEGPSILRIQQVVRGDSAAYFCASSPPLTGKPSGNTIYFGEGSWLTVV.

The DNA of the CDR3 is TGCAGTGCCCGTCTGGGAGATGGCTACACCTTC. Encoded protein: CSARLGDGYTF. The chain links TRBV20-1 to TRBJ1-2; D remains unclear. The CDR3 contains 11 residues. Germline lookup yields CDR1 DFQATT and CDR2 SNEGSKA (reference sequence). Trimming removed 6 bases at V and 6 bases at J, with 11 bases between.

J is TRBJ2-1 and V is TRBV29-1; D possibly corresponds to TRBD2 (5 bases). V gave up 6 bases and J gave up 5 bases, with 5 bases separating them. The germline CDR1 and CDR2 sequences are SQVTM and ANQGSEA. This CDR3 contains 10 residues. The CDR3 region is CSVGDNEQFF. The CDR3 nucleotides are TGCAGCGTCGGGGACAATGAGCAGTTCTTC.

This clone was picked up many times. The chain links TRBV7-9 to TRBJ2-5; unclear D gene. CDR1 and CDR2 (germline): SEHNR, FQNEAQ (reference sequence). Trimming removed 8 bases from V and 2 bases from J, with 24 bases in between. This CDR3 is 17 amino acids long. CDR3 nucleotides: TGTGCCAGCTCAAGTTCGCAGGAGACCACCAGACAAGAGACCCAGTACTTC. This gives the protein CASSSSQETTRQETQYF.

Remarks on this clone: Other DNA sequences in this sample translate to the same CDR3. The CDR3 coding sequence is TGTGCCAGCAGTCCGAGCTCCTACGAGCAGTACTTC. It specifies CASSPSSYEQYF. V gene TRBV27 combines with J gene TRBJ2-7; the D is unclear. With 5 bases removed from V and 0 bases from J, the gap between germline ends came to 5 bases. The CDR3 has 12 amino acids. The germline gives CDR1 MNHEY, CDR2 SMNVEV (reference sequence).

This sequence joins TRBV7-6 and TRBJ2-5; maybe TRBD2 (7 bases). The J call may be incorrect, as the DNA end agrees better with TRBJ2-7. Germline V gene lookup returns CDR1 SGHVS and CDR2 FNYEAQ. The CDR3 has 18 amino acids. The CDR3 reads CASSHSSVWRGPAYEQYF. Here the CDR3 DNA reads TGTGCCAGCAGCCATTCATCGGTATGGCGGGGGCCCGCCTACGAGCAGTACTTC.

V usage is TRBV6-1 and J usage is TRBJ2-3; TRBD2 matches 9 bases. V shed 7 bases, J shed 0 bases, and the junction held 5 bases outside the gene matches. From germline, CDR1 is MNHNS and CDR2 SASEGT. The CDR3 runs to 15 residues. In DNA form, the CDR3 reads TGTGCCAGCAATCCTAGCGGGATCAGCACAGATACGCAGTATTTT. Encoded protein: CASNPSGISTDTQYF.

The rearrangement joins TRBV11-2 to TRBJ2-1; the D gene is possibly TRBD2 (5 bases). Germline V gene data show CDR1 as SGHAT and CDR2 as FQNNGV. CDR3 length: 13 amino acids. Trimming pared 7 bases from V and 9 bases from J, leaving 16 bases between. The DNA for the CDR3 is TGTGCCAGCATCTTGAGGGAGCGTGGTGAGCAGTTCTTC. It codes for CASILRERGEQFF.

The chain links TRBV18 to TRBJ1-5; D is possibly TRBD1 (6 bases). The CDR3 has 17 residues. V was shortened by 2 bases and J by 7 bases, with 21 bases between the two germline ends. Per the germline V gene, CDR1 is KGHSH and CDR2 is LQKENI. The CDR3 coding sequence is TGTGCCAGCTCACCATCGGCGTACAGGGATAAGCAGCAGCCCCAGCATTTT. Its translation: CASSPSAYRDKQQPQHF.

This clone has a handful of counts. This chain uses TRBV4-1 with TRBJ1-1, with a weak D call TRBD1 (5 bases). Germline CDR1 MGHRA, CDR2 YSYEKL. V was clipped by 3 bases and J by 6 bases, with 14 bases between them. This CDR3 spans 14 amino acids. The CDR3 nucleotides are TGCGCCAGCAGCCAGCTCGGGACTAGGGCTGAAGCTTTCTTT. Translated, it gives CASSQLGTRAEAFF.

The rearrangement uses TRBV28 and TRBJ2-7; D is tentatively TRBD1 or TRBD2 (5 bases each). Trimming left V 1 base short and J 2 bases short, with 15 bases between. Germline V lookup: CDR1 MDHEN, CDR2 SYDVKM. CDR3 length: 16 amino acids. CDR3 coding DNA: TGTGCCAGCAGTTTATCGTTTATGGGGGATCCCTACGAGCAGTACTTC. This encodes CASSLSFMGDPYEQYF.

The gene calls are TRBV5-6 and TRBJ2-5; D remains unclear. Germline assignment: CDR1 SGHDT and CDR2 YYEEEE. V was trimmed by 7 bases and J by 5 bases, leaving 15 bases between them. This CDR3 contains 13 residues. The CDR3 region has the DNA TGTGCCAGCGCTTTGAGCGTCGGGGAGACCCAGTACTTC. It translates to CASALSVGETQYF.

The V and J genes are TRBV20-1 and TRBJ2-7, with D hard to call. V was shortened by 6 bases and J by 2 bases, with 8 bases between the two germline ends. The CDR3 loop spans 11 amino acids. Germline CDR1 reads DFQATT; CDR2 reads SNEGSKA (reference sequence). The DNA of the CDR3 is TGCAGTGCGTTGGCCCCCTACGAGCAGTACTTC. It yields the protein CSALAPYEQYF.

This rearrangement joins TRBV2 to TRBJ2-1; TRBD1 aligns across 7 bases. The CDR3 totals 12 residues. J was trimmed by 7 bases and V by 9 bases; bases with no gene match: 6. Germline loops: CDR1 SNHLY, CDR2 FYNNEI. The CDR3 DNA sequence: TGTGCCAGAGGGGGCAGTCTAAATGAGCAGTTCTTC. Amino acid sequence: CARGGSLNEQFF.

The genes are TRBV11-3 and TRBJ2-1; TRBD2 matches 16 bases. The J segment lost 2 bases and the V segment lost 0 bases, leaving 1 base of the junction unmatched. This CDR3 spans 18 amino acids. Germline V gene lookup returns CDR1 SGHNT and CDR2 YENEEA. DNA of the CDR3: TGTGCCAGCAGCTTAGAAGGGACTAGCGGGAGGGCCTACAATGAGCAGTTCTTC. This encodes CASSLEGTSGRAYNEQFF.

This rearrangement joins TRBV27 to TRBJ1-1, with 8 bases identical to TRBD1. The germline gives CDR1 MNHEY, CDR2 SMNVEV (reference sequence). The CDR3 has 16 residues. V dropped 5 bases and J dropped 6; count of bases not matched to a gene: 14. CDR3 amino acids: CASSNAGQGASAEAFF. CDR3 DNA: TGTGCCAGCAGTAACGCCGGGCAGGGGGCGAGCGCTGAAGCTTTCTTT.

On this clone itself: This sequence may be a read error, since a much larger clone differs from it by one base. The V gene is TRBV7-9, the J gene TRBJ1-1, with 9 bases aligning to TRBD1. Germline V gene data show CDR1 as SEHNR and CDR2 as FQNEAQ (reference sequence). Trimming removed 4 bases from V and 6 bases from J; junction bases left unmatched: 6. The CDR3 contains 14 residues. DNA of the CDR3: TGTGCCAGCAGCTCAAGTCGGGACAGGGCTGAAGCTTTCTTT. As protein: CASSSSRDRAEAFF.

Comments on this clone: This is likely an artifact of a read error, given a far larger clone one base away. This sequence joins TRBV5-6 and TRBJ1-1; tentative D call: TRBD1 (5 bases). This CDR3 has 13 amino acids. Germline values: CDR1 SGHDT, CDR2 YYEEEE. With 4 bases removed from V and 1 base from J, the gap between germline ends came to 8 bases. Here the CDR3 reads CASSPTENTEAFF. The CDR3 DNA reads TGTGCCAGCAGCCCGACAGAGAACACTGAAGCTTTCTTT.

CDR3 in amino acids: CASSRQPGTPETQYF. CDR3 in DNA: TGCGCCAGCAGCCGGCAGCCGGGGACACCAGAGACCCAGTACTTC. The chain employs TRBV5-1 and TRBJ2-5; D may be TRBD1 (6 bases). The V gene lost 4 bases and the J gene lost 4 bases, with 17 bases spanning the gap. CDR3 length: 15 residues. Looked up from germline, CDR1 is SGHRS and CDR2 is YFSETQ.

The CDR3, as DNA: TGTGCCACCAGCAGCGCTCGGGCCTCCGCCGGGGGCTACACCTTC. It is translated as CATSSARASAGGYTF. The V and J genes are TRBV15 and TRBJ1-2; D is unresolved. V lost 3 bases to trimming and J lost 8 bases, with 19 bases between them. The length of the CDR3 is 15 residues. From germline, CDR1 is LNHNV and CDR2 YYDKDF (reference sequence). The full variable domain, with the rest looked up from reference TRBV15 and TRBJ1-2, is DAMVIQNPRYQVTQFGKPVTLSCSQTLNHNVMYWYQQKSSQAPKLLFHYYDKDFNNEADTPDNFQSRRPNTSFCFLDIRSPGLGDTAMYLCATSSARASAGGYTFGSGTRLTVV.

The chain joins TRBV4-2 to TRBJ2-3, with 11 bases aligning to TRBD2. V trimming: 1 base; J trimming: 5 bases; junction bases outside the gene matches: 17. The CDR3 has 20 amino acids. Germline assignment: CDR1 LGHNA and CDR2 YNFKEQ. CDR3 loop: CASSQARAGLAGGLEDTQYF. The CDR3 DNA is TGTGCCAGCAGCCAAGCCCGAGCAGGGCTAGCGGGAGGTTTGGAAGATACGCAGTATTTT.

This chain uses TRBV27 with TRBJ2-2; 10 bases are a match to TRBD2. The ends lost 1 base at V and 7 bases at J; junction bases unmatched: 15. The CDR3 spans 19 residues. Germline CDR1 and CDR2: MNHEY and SMNVEV (reference sequence). Here the CDR3 DNA reads TGTGCCAGCAGTTTATGGGGACTAGCGAGAGGAGAAGTGGTCGGGGAGCTGTTTTTT. Protein sequence: CASSLWGLARGEVVGELFF.

The rearrangement uses TRBV19 and TRBJ2-7; D possibly corresponds to TRBD2 (6 bases). CDR3 size: 14 residues. V gave up 2 bases and J gave up 2 bases, with 10 bases separating them. Germline V gives CDR1 LNHDA, CDR2 SQIVND (reference sequence). CDR3 loop: CASSIPGEAYEQYF. CDR3 DNA: TGTGCCAGTAGTATACCGGGGGAGGCCTACGAGCAGTACTTC.

In DNA, the CDR3 is TGTGCCAGCAGTGAAGCGGGCCCCCTCACGGGGTACGAGCAGTACTTC. As protein: CASSEAGPLTGYEQYF. The chain employs TRBV6-1 and TRBJ2-7, with a possible D match to TRBD2 (5 bases). Germline V gene data show CDR1 as MNHNS and CDR2 as SASEGT. The CDR3 is 16 amino acids. The germline V and J ends were trimmed by 0 bases and 4 bases, with 16 bases remaining between them.

This clone appeared a single time. The V and J genes are TRBV7-9 and TRBJ1-4; D unresolved. The CDR3 sequence is 16 residues long. V lost 3 bases, J lost 2 bases, and 13 bases lay in between. Germline CDR1 SEHNR, CDR2 FQNEAQ (reference sequence). CDR3 sequence (DNA): TGTGCCAGCAGCTTTACCCCGATGGGCACTAATGAAAAACTGTTTTTT. Translating it yields CASSFTPMGTNEKLFF.

The gene calls are TRBV7-8 and TRBJ2-7, with 12 nucleotides matching TRBD1. The ends lost 5 bases at V and 7 bases at J; junction bases unmatched: 9. CDR3 length: 15 residues. Germline V CDR1 and CDR2: SGHVS, FQNEAQ. CDR3 DNA: TGTGCCAGCAGCCCTGGGACAGGGGGCGCGGGGGAGCAGTACTTC. This gives the protein CASSPGTGGAGEQYF.

The chain joins TRBV7-9 to TRBJ2-7, with 9 nucleotides matching TRBD1. The V gene end was trimmed by 3 bases and the J gene end by 4 bases; junction bases not matched to a gene: 10. The CDR3 is 16 residues long. Germline V lookup: CDR1 SEHNR, CDR2 FQNEAQ (reference sequence). The CDR3 DNA follows: TGTGCCAGCAGCTTTCACCCGAGGACAGGGGAATACGAGCAGTACTTC. Its protein product is CASSFHPRTGEYEQYF.

The chain couples TRBV7-9 to TRBJ1-6; D is unresolved. Looked up from germline, CDR1 is SEHNR and CDR2 is FQNEAQ (reference sequence). V gave up 1 base and J gave up 8 bases, with 12 bases separating them. The CDR3 has 15 amino acids. The CDR3 sequence is CASSLEVGGDSPLHF. The CDR3 bases are TGTGCCAGCAGCTTAGAAGTCGGCGGGGATTCACCCCTCCACTTT.